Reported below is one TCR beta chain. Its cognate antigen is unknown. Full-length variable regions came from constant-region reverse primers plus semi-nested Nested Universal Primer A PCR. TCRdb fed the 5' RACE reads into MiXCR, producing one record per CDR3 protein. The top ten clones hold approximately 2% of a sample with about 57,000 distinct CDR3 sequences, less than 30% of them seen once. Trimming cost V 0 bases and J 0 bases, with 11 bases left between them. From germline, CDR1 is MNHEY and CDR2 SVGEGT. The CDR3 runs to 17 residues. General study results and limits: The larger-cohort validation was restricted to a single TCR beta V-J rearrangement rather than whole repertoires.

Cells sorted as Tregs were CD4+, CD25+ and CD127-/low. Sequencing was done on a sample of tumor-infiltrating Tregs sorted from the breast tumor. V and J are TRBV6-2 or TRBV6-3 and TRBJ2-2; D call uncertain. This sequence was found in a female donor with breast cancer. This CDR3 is CASSYSVTISNTGELFF. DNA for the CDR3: TGTGCCAGCAGTTACTCGGTTACGATTTCGAACACCGGGGAGCTGTTTTTT.